This paragraph covers one TCR beta chain sequence. Its antigen is not identified. The sample comes from a study of molecular identifiers for immune sequencing clone quantification. Whole-study results and caveats: Jurkat TCR RNA from one cell was spiked into one million naive cells, and it was reportedly detectable there.

In TCRdb, the PCR reads were re-called with MiXCR into one record per CDR3 protein. Among nearly 55,000 distinct CDR3 sequences, about a third were seen once, and the ten largest hold 3.5% to 4%. The length of the CDR3 is 11 residues. The V end lost 2 bases, the J end lost 10 bases, and 6 bases lay between the germline ends. CDR1 is ENHRY, CDR2 SYGVKD, per germline. The receptor was derived from a human donor in good health. Some libraries in this study had Jurkat cell RNA spiked in. The V gene is TRBV10-3, the J gene TRBJ2-1; tentatively, D is TRBD2 (6 bases). The source material was naive CD8+ T cells from blood, with Jurkat cell RNA spiked in. Subset defined: FACS-sorted CD8+CD4-CCR7+CD45RA+ naive T cells. The CDR3 DNA follows: TGTGCCATCAGTGAGGCGGGGGAGCAGTTCTTC. Encoded protein: CAISEAGEQFF.